Included here is one T cell receptor (beta chain) sequence, with context. This entry is derived from a study of blood T cell repertoires in COVID-19. The ends were cut back, 3 bases at V and 2 bases at J, with 8 bases in the middle. Germline CDR1 is MGHRA and CDR2 is YSYEKL. The CDR3 has 14 amino acids. Sequencing was performed with immunoSEQ multiplex PCR; in TCRdb, only in-frame clones are kept and a portion is missing. The sample shows under 250,000 clones, 88% of them seen only once. The sample comprised PBMCs or T cells enriched from blood (not recorded which). This receptor was identified in a woman in her 40s who had been exposed to COVID-19. V usage is TRBV4-1 and J usage is TRBJ1-5, with a tentative D call TRBD1 (6 bases). As DNA, the CDR3 is TGCGCCAGCAGCCATTGGGGGCGCAATCAGCCCCAGCATTTT. Translated, it gives CASSHWGRNQPQHF.